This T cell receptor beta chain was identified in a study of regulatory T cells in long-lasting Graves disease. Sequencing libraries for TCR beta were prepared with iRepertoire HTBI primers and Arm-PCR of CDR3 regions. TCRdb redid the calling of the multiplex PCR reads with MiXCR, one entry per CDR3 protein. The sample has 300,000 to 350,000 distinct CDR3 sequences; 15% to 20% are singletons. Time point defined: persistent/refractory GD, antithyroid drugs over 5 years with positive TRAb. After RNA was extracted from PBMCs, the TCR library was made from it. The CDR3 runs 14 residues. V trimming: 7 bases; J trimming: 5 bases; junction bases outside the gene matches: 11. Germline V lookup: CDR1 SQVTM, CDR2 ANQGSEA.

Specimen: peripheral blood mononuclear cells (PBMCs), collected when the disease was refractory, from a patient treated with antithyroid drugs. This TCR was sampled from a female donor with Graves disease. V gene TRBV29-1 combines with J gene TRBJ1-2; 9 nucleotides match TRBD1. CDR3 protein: CSATGQGVLYGYTF. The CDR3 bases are TGCAGCGCCACGGGACAGGGTGTCCTATATGGCTACACCTTC.